This TCR beta chain comes out of a study of cytomegalovirus exposure and HLA in healthy donors. Study-wide background: A subsequent analysis stated that the 120 or so validation repertoires were run on the same platform as the 650 to 850 first-cohort repertoires.

The CDR3 extends over 13 amino acids. Germline assignment: CDR1 SGHAT and CDR2 FQNNGV. The V end lost 0 bases, the J end lost 7 bases, and 9 bases lay between the germline ends. The data were produced by immunoSEQ multiplex PCR, yet TCRdb's version contains in-frame clones alone and is incomplete. The sample has under 200,000 clones; about 81% are singletons. This sequence joins TRBV11-2 and TRBJ1-2; D not certain. What was sequenced was PBMCs. This clonotype was sampled from a woman in her thirties in good health and CMV-seronegative. The CDR3 DNA reads as TGTGCCAGCAGCTTAGAATGGGCGAGTGGCTACACCTTC. Translation gives CASSLEWASGYTF.